By share, the clone carrying this T cell receptor beta chain counts as medium-sized. Germline CDR1 reads GTSNPN; CDR2 reads SVGIG (reference sequence). This CDR3 has 18 amino acids. J lost 6 bases, V lost 3 bases, and 15 bases had no gene match. This record belongs to a study of metastatic and nonmetastatic thyroid tumors. From the PCR reads, TCRdb re-called clones with MiXCR. Seen here are about 17,000 clones, 34% observed once, and the top ten hold roughly 15%. Thyroid surgery was performed in patients who had received no treatment beforehand. Sequences were obtained from tumor tissue. The chain joins TRBV30 to TRBJ2-1; 12 nucleotides match TRBD2. The source of this sequence is a female donor with papillary thyroid cancer or a benign thyroid nodule (not recorded which). Some clones in this sample may be carry-over from other donors' samples. CDR3 region: CAWRRSSGRAWLGNEQFF. In DNA, the CDR3 is TGTGCCTGGAGGAGATCTAGCGGGAGGGCCTGGTTGGGCAATGAGCAGTTCTTC.